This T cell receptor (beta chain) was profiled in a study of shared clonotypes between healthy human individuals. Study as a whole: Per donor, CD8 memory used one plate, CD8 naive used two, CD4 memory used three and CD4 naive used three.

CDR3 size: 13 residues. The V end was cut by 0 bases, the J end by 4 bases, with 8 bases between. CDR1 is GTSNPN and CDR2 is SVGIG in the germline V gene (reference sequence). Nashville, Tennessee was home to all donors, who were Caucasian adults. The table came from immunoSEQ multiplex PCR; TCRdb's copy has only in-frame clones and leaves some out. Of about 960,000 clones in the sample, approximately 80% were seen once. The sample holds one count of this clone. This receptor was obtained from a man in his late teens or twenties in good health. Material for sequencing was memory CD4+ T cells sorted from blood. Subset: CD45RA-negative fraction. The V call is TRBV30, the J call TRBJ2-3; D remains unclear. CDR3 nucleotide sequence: TGTGCCTGGAGTGTACGGGTAGCAGATACGCAGTATTTT. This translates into CAWSVRVADTQYF.